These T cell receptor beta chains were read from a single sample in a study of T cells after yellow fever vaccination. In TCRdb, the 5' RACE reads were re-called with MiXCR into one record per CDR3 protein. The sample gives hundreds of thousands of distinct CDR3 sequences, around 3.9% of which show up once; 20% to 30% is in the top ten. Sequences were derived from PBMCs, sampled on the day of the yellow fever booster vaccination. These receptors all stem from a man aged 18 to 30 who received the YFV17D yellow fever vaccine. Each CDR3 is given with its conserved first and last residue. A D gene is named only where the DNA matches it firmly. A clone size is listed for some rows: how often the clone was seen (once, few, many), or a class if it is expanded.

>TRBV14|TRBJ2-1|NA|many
CASSQSGPSYNEQFF
TGTGCCAGCAGCCAATCGGGGCCCAGCTACAATGAGCAGTTCTTC
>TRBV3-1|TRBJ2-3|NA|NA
CASSQVPDTQYF
TGTGCCAGCAGCCAAGTTCCAGATACGCAGTATTTT
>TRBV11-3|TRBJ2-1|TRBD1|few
CASSNPGQGAHNEQFF
TGTGCCAGCAGCAACCCGGGACAGGGGGCCCACAATGAGCAGTTCTTC
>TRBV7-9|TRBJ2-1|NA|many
CASSSRTGTTYNEQFF
TGTGCCAGCAGCTCACGGACGGGGACCACGTACAATGAGCAGTTCTTC
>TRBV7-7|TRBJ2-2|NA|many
CASSPQLGGELFF
TGTGCCAGCAGCCCCCAGCTGGGGGGGGAGCTGTTTTTT
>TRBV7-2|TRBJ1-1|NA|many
CASSKYRDTEAFF
TGTGCCAGCAGCAAATACAGGGACACTGAAGCTTTCTTT
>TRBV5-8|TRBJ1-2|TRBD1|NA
CASSWGTGGDYGYTF
TGTGCCAGCAGCTGGGGGACAGGGGGCGACTATGGCTACACCTTC
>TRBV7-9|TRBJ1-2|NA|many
CASSPRGHYYGYTF
TGTGCCAGCAGCCCACGGGGACACTACTATGGCTACACCTTC
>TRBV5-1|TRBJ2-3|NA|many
CASSYEGVSTDTQYF
TGCGCCAGCAGCTATGAGGGGGTTAGCACAGATACGCAGTATTTT
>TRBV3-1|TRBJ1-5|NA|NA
CASSHSIQGGQPQHF
TGTGCCAGCAGCCATTCAATCCAGGGCGGGCAGCCCCAGCATTTT
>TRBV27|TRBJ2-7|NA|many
CASSPRSQPTYEQYF
TGTGCCAGCAGTCCCCGGAGCCAACCCACCTACGAGCAGTACTTC
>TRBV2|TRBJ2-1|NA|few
CASSLTGYSYNEQFF
TGTGCCAGCAGCCTGACAGGATACTCCTACAATGAGCAGTTCTTC
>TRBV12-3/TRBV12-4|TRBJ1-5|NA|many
CASSLGQNQHF
TGTGCCAGCAGTTTAGGACAGAACCAGCATTTT
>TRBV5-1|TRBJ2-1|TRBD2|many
CASSSTSGGRSYNEQFF
TGCGCCAGCAGCTCGACTAGCGGGGGCCGCTCCTACAATGAGCAGTTCTTC
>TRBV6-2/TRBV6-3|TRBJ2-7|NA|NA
CASTYPTPTGEQYF
TGTGCCAGCACCTACCCTACACCGACGGGAGAGCAGTACTTC
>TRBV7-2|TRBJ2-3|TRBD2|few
CASSLGLAGGWDTQYF
TGTGCCAGCAGCTTAGGGCTGGCGGGGGGCTGGGATACGCAGTATTTT
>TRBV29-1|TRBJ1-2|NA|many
CSPYEPNYGYTF
TGCAGCCCATACGAACCTAACTATGGCTACACCTTC
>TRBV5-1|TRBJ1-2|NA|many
CASSLDVSNGDSTF
TGCGCCAGCAGCTTGGACGTCAGCAACGGGGATTCCACCTTC
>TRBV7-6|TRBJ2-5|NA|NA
CASSYGAASQETQYF
TGTGCCAGCAGCTATGGAGCGGCATCCCAAGAGACCCAGTACTTC
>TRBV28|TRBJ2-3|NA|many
CATDWGHTDTQYF
TGTGCCACCGACTGGGGACACACAGATACGCAGTATTTT
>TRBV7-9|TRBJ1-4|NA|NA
CASSFFEEKLFF
TGTGCCAGCAGCTTTTTCGAGGAAAAACTGTTTTTT
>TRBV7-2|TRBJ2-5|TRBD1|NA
CASSTTGGELSQYF
TGTGCCAGCAGCACAACAGGGGGCGAGCTATCCCAGTACTTC
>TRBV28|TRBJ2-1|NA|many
CASSPQTGRNEQFF
TGTGCCAGCAGTCCCCAGACAGGGAGGAATGAGCAGTTCTTC
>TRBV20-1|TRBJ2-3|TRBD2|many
CSARTSDLTNTQYF
TGCAGTGCTCGTACTAGCGACCTCACGAATACGCAGTATTTT
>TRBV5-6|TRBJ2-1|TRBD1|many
CASSSGQGWFF
TGTGCCAGCAGCTCTGGACAGGGATGGTTCTTC
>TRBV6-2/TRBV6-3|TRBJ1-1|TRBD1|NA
CATTRGTVNTEAFF
TGTGCCACTACCCGAGGGACAGTTAACACTGAAGCTTTCTTT
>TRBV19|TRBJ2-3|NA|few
CASSIALLTDTQYF
TGTGCCAGTAGTATAGCGCTACTAACAGATACGCAGTATTTT
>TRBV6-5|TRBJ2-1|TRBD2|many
CASGGGTGNEQFF
TGTGCCAGCGGCGGGGGGACGGGCAATGAGCAGTTCTTC
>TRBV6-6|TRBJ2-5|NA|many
CASSWGAGETQYF
TGTGCCAGCAGTTGGGGGGCAGGAGAGACCCAGTACTTC
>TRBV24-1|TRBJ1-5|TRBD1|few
CATSDNSWTGERPQHF
TGTGCCACCAGTGATAACTCCTGGACAGGGGAGCGGCCCCAGCATTTT